This T cell receptor (beta chain) was identified during a study of T cell repertoires in cytomegalovirus infection. Turning to the study itself: Evidence of both CMV infection and a matching HLA type came from public TCR beta signatures.

This clonotype has more than one count but fewer than ten. The antigen remains undetermined. General study results and limits: Ex vivo, HLA-C-restricted CMV-specific TCR beta clonotypes prevailed over the rest of the response.

Each CDR3 protein is one row after TCRdb ran MiXCR on the reads. The repertoire holds fewer than 550,000 distinct CDR3 sequences, with about 10% as singletons. The CDR3 runs to 14 residues. Trimming removed 0 bases at V and 7 bases at J, with 12 bases between. Germline V lookup: CDR1 MGHRA, CDR2 YSYEKL. The chain recombines TRBV4-1 with TRBJ1-1, with D perhaps TRBD1 (6 bases). Sequenced material: PBMCs. The receptor was derived from a human donor in good health (CMV status not recorded). Some clones in this sample may be carry-over from other donors' samples. The CDR3 DNA is TGCGCCAGCAGCCAAGAACCAGGGGTGATTGAAGCTTTCTTT. Translated: CASSQEPGVIEAFF.